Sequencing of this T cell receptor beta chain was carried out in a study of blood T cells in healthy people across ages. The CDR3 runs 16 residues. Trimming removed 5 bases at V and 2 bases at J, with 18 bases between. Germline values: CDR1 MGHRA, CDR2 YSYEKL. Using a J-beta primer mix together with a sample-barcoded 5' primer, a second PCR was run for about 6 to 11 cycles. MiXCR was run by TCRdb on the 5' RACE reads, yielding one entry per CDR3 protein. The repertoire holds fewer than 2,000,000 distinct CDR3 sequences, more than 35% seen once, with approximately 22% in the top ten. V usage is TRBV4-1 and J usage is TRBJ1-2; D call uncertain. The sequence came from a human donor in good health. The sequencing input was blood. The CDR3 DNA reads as TGCGCCAGCAGCGAACGGCCCTTAAAGTCCAACTATGGCTACACCTTC. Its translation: CASSERPLKSNYGYTF.